The present TCR beta chain was sequenced within a study of shared clonotypes between healthy human individuals. Researchers partitioned CD4+ cells into CD45RA+ naive and CD45RA-negative memory subsets. Deletions cut 10 bases from V and 2 bases from J, with 12 bases between. Germline CDR1 and CDR2: MDHEN and SYDVKM. CDR3 length equals 14 residues. The data were produced by immunoSEQ multiplex PCR, yet TCRdb's version contains in-frame clones alone and is incomplete. The table lists roughly 2,300,000 clones, just under 95% of them singletons. Input material: naive CD4+ T cells from PBMCs. Documented subset: CD45RA+ positively selected. The TCR sequence derives from a man aged 18 to 29 in good health. Some clones in this sample may be carry-over from other donors' samples. The gene calls are TRBV28 and TRBJ2-6; no clear D. The CDR3 loop reads CATYPPAGANVLTF. CDR3 in DNA: TGTGCCACCTACCCTCCGGCTGGGGCCAACGTCCTGACTTTC.